This entry concerns a single T cell receptor beta chain. This clonotype was found a few times. Its recognized antigen is unknown. No per-base quality is available; no much larger clone lies one base away. Every donor was a healthy Caucasian. Three pairs of female monozygotic twins, all aged about 18 to 30 years, were included in the twin cohort. Positive isolation kits from Invitrogen were used to isolate CD4+ and CD8+ T cell populations. The library was prepared using 5' RACE. The instrument was an Illumina HiSeq 2000. Template switching added a universal primer binding site, and the final cDNA carried a unique molecular identifier that allowed TCR cDNA molecules to be counted accurately. First-strand cDNA for TCR alpha and beta chains was synthesized from specific primers in the conserved constant-segment region. Each cDNA library was double barcoded, with a SMART-Mk sample barcode plus Illumina barcodes, to control for contamination. Two successive PCR steps introduced TruSeq adapter sequences along with Illumina sample barcodes. The Illumina HiSeq platform was used with custom primers to sequence TCR alpha and beta cDNA libraries. The source study handled its data this way. MiGEC was used to process raw reads and extract unique molecular identifiers, and MiXCR was used to find CDR3 positions. For each individual, recombination models were inferred using an EM algorithm with the repgenHMM and IGoR tools. Shared clonotype analysis was performed with the tcR package in R, normalizing sharing by the product of cloneset sizes. To study raw recombination without the effects of thymic and clonal selection, out-of-frame nonproductive sequences were analyzed. TCRdb ran its own pipeline on the public reads, namely fastp trimming at Q25 and MiXCR clone calling, and kept in-frame beta chains. Under each unique CDR3 protein, matching rows form one entry showing the most common genes and DNA. These V and J calls are TCRdb output, not the study's own analysis. The sample yields a few hundred thousand distinct CDR3 sequences; roughly an eighth were counted once. Approximately 1% of the sample comes from the top ten.

These data come from a study of identical twins (dated by TCRdb to about 2016). Context from the whole study: The study deep-sequenced TCR alpha and beta repertoires from monozygotic twins, unrelated adults of various ages and cord blood to test whether fetal clonotypes persist. Replicate twin experiments were performed at different times using different library preparation protocols to rule out contamination. The full study reports these points: In monozygotic twins, out-of-frame TCR alpha sharing was systematically underestimated by recombination models, although the models agreed with sharing between unrelated individuals. Zero-insertion analyses could be partly confounded by invariant T cells such as MAIT and iNKT, although diverse VJ usage argued against such confounding for most clonotypes. Compared with coincidental sharing between unrelated individuals, out-of-frame TCR alpha sequences shared between twins showed an excess of sequences with low generation probability. Excess twin sharing in beta out-of-frame sequences was weaker because fewer shared sequences lowered the signal-to-noise ratio. Fewer insertions were carried by abundant cord blood beta clonotypes, a similar but weaker trend appeared in young adult naive repertoires, and no such trend appeared in memory repertoires. Because the same donors could not be followed over many years, conclusions were based on cross-sectional statistical analysis.

The CDR3, cysteine through phenylalanine, is 13 amino acids long. Only the CDR3 DNA is retained, 39 bases long and in frame from the first base. According to the germline V gene, CDR1 reads MNHNS and CDR2 reads SASEGT. Trimming at the junction amounts to 4 bases on V and 10 bases on J, and the germline ends lie 14 bases apart. Separately, the same data were catalogued under a study of yellow fever vaccine responses in identical twins. The second study's paper adds: According to the authors, the vaccine-induced T cell response in identical twins seemed to be partly convergent and partly specific to each individual. In identical twins, the study followed T cell clones that responded to the vaccine with precision.

The TCR was taken from a woman between 18 and 29 years old in good health. The rearranged chain carries TRBV6-1 and TRBJ2-1; the D gene assignment is ambiguous. Sequencing was done on a sample of CD4+ T cells sorted from blood. The CDR3 region has the sequence CASSGFPSAEQFF. The DNA reads as follows: TGTGCCAGCAGTGGTTTCCCCTCGGCAGAGCAGTTCTTC.